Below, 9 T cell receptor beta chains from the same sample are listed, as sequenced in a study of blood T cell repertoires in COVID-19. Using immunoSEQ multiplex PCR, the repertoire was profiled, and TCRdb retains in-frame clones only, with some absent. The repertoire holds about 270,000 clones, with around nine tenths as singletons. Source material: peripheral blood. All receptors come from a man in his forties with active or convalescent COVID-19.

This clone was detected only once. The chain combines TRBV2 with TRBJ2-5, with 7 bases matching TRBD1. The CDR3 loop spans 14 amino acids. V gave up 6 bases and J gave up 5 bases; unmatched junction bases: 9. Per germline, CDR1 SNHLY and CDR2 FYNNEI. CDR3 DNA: TGTGCCAGCAGAGAGTCAGGGGGTCAGGAGACCCAGTACTTC. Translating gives CASRESGGQETQYF.

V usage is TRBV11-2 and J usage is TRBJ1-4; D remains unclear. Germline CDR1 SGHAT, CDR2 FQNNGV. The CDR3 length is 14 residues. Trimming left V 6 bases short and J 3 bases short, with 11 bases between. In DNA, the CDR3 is TGTGCCAGCAGTCTTGGCCCAGCTAATGAAAAACTGTTTTTT. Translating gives CASSLGPANEKLFF. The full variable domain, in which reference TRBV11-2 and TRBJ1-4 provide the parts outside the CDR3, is EAGVAQSPRYKIIEKRQSVAFWCNPISGHATLYWYQQILGQGPKLLIQFQNNGVVDDSQLPKDRFSAERLKGVDSTLKIQPAKLEDSAVYLCASSLGPANEKLFFGSGTQLSVL.

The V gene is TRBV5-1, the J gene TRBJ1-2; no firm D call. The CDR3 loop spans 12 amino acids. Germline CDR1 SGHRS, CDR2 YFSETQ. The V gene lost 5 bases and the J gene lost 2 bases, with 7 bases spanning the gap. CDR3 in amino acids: CASSGENYGYTF. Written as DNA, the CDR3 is TGCGCCAGCAGTGGGGAGAACTATGGCTACACCTTC.

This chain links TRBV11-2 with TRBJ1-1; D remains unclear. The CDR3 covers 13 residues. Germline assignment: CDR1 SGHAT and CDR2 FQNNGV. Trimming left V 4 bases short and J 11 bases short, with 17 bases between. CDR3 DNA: TGTGCCAGCAGCTCGATGGACGACTCGGGGGCTTTCTTT. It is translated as CASSSMDDSGAFF.

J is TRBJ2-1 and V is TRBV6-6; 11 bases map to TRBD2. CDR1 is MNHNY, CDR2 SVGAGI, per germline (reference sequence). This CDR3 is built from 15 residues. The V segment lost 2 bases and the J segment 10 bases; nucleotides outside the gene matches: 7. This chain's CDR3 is CASSYIVAGGVEQFF. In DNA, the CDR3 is TGTGCCAGCAGTTACATAGTAGCGGGGGGGGTGGAGCAGTTCTTC.

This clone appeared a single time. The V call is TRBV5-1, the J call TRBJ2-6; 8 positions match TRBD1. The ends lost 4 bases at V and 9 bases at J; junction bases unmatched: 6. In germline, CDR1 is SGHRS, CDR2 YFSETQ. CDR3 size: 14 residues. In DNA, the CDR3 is TGCGCCAGCAGCCAGGACAGGGTTGACAACGTCCTGACTTTC. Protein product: CASSQDRVDNVLTF. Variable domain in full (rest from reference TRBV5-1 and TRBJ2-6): KAGVTQTPRYLIKTRGQQVTLSCSPISGHRSVSWYQQTPGQGLQFLFEYFSETQRNKGNFPGRFSGRQFSNSRSEMNVSTLELGDSALYLCASSQDRVDNVLTFGAGSRLTVL.

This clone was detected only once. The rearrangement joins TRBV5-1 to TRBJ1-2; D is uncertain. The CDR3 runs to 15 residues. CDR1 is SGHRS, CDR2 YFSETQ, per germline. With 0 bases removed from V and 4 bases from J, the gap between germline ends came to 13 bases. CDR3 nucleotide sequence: TGCGCCAGCAGCTTGGAGGTGGATCACAGCTATGGCTACACCTTC. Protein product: CASSLEVDHSYGYTF.

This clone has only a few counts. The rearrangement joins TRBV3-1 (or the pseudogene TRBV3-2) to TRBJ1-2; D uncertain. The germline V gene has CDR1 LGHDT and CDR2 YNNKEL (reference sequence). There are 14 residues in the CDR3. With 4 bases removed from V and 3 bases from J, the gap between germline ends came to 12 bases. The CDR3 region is CASSRGWEDYGYTF. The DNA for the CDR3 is TGTGCCAGCAGCCGAGGGTGGGAGGACTATGGCTACACCTTC.

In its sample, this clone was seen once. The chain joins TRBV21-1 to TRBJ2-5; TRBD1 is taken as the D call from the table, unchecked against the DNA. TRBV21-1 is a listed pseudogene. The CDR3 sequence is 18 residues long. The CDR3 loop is CASSKEACRGNLLETQYF. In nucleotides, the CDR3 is TGTGCCAGCAGCAAAGAGGCGTGCAGGGGTAATTTGCTGGAGACCCAGTACTTC.